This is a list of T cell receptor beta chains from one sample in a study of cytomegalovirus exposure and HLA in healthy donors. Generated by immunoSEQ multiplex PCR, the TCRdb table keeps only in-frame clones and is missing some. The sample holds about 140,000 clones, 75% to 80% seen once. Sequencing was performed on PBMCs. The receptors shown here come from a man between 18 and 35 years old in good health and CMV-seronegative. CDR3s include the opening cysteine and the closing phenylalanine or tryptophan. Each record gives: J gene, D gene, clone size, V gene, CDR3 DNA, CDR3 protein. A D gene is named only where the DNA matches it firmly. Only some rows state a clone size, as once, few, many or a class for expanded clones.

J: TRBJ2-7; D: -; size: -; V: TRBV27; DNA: TGCGCCACCAGCCCCGGGGACACCTACGAGCAGTACTTC; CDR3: CATSPGDTYEQYF
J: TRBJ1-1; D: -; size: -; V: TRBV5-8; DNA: TGTGCCAGCAGCTGGCCAGGGCTGAACACTGAAGCTTTCTTT; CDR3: CASSWPGLNTEAFF
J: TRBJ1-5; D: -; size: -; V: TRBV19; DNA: TGTGCCAGTAGTTGGGGCAGGGGACCCGTTCAGCCCCAGCATTTT; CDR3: CASSWGRGPVQPQHF
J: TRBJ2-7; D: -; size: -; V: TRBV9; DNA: TGTGCCAGCAGCGGCGGGACAGCGAACTACGAGCAGTACTTC; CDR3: CASSGGTANYEQYF
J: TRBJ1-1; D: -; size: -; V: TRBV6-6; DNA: TGTGCCAGCAGTTACGGGGCAGGGCGAGCTTTCTTT; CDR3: CASSYGAGRAFF
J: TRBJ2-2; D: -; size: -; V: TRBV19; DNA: TGTGCCAGTAGTACGACGGGCACCGGGGAGCTGTTTTTT; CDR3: CASSTTGTGELFF
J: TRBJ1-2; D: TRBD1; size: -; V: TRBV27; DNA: TGTGCCAGCCGCCCGGGACAGGTCTATGGCTACACCTTC; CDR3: CASRPGQVYGYTF
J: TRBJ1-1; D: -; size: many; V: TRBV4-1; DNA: TGCGCCAGCAGACCCTCTACGAGAACAGGGAGTCGAACTGAAGCTTTCTTT; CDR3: CASRPSTRTGSRTEAFF
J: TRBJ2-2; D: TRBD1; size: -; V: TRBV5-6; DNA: TGTGCCAGCACTCTCTTAGACAGGGGGAACACCGGGGAGCTGTTTTTT; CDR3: CASTLLDRGNTGELFF
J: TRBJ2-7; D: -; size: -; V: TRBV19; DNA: TGTGCCAGTAGTTGGGGGAACAGGGATTCCTACGAGCAGTACTTC; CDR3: CASSWGNRDSYEQYF
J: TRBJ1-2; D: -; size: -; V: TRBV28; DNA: TGTGCCAGCAGTTTACAAAACTATGGCTACACCTTC; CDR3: CASSLQNYGYTF
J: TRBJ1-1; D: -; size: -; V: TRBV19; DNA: TGTGCCAGTTCAAGTCCCAGGCCACTGAACACTGAAGCTTTCTTT; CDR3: CASSSPRPLNTEAFF
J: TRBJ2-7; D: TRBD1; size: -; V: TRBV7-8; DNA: TGTGCCAGCAGCCACTCCGGGACAGGGTTTTGGGAGCAGTACTTC; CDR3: CASSHSGTGFWEQYF
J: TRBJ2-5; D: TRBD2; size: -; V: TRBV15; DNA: TGTGCCACCAGCAGAACCCCGGGACTAGCGGGAGAGACCCAGTACTTC; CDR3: CATSRTPGLAGETQYF
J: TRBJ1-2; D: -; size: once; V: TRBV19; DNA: TGTGCCAGTAGCAACCAGGGTGGAAGCTACACCTTC; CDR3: CASSNQGGSYTF
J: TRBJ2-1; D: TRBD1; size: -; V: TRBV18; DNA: TGTGCCAGCTCACCACGACAGGGCACTGGCAATGAGCAGTTCTTC; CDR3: CASSPRQGTGNEQFF
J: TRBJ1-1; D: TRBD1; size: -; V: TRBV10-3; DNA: TGTGCCATCAGTGAGGGGACAGGGAACACTGAAGCTTTCTTT; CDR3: CAISEGTGNTEAFF
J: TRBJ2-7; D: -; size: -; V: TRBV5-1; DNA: TGCGCCAGCAGCTTGGCCGACAGCCCCTACGAGCAGTACTTC; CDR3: CASSLADSPYEQYF
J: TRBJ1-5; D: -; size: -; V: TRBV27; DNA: TGTGCCAGCAGTTTAGGGGGGGGAAGCAATCAGCCCCAGCATTTT; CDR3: CASSLGGGSNQPQHF
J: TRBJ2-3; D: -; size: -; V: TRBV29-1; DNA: TGCAGCGTTGAGGCCGGGACTAGCACAGATACGCAGTATTTT; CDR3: CSVEAGTSTDTQYF
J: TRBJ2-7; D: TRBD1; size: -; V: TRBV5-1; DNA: TGCGCCAGCAGCTTGGGTCAGCCCCGGGGACAGCATAGCTCCTACGAGCAGTACTTC; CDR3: CASSLGQPRGQHSSYEQYF
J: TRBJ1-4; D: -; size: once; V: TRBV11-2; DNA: TGTGCCAGCAGCGGGGCAGGGGTTTCAGGAAAACTGTTTTTT; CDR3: CASSGAGVSGKLFF
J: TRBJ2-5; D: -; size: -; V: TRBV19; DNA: TGTGCCAGTAGTATAAGCGCCAGGGCCATCCAAGAGACCCAGTACTTC; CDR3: CASSISARAIQETQYF
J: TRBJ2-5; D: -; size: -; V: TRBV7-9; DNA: TGTGCCAGCAGCTTAGTCCAGGGGGAGACCCAGTACTTC; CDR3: CASSLVQGETQYF
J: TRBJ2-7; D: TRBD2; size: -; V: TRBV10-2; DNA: TGCGCCAGCAGTCTTGCGGGAGGTACCTACGAGCAGTACTTC; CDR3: CASSLAGGTYEQYF
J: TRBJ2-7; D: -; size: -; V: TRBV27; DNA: TGTGCCACCAGGGGGGCAGGCTCCTACGAGCAGTACTTC; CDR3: CATRGAGSYEQYF
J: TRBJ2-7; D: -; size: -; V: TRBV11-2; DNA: TGTGCCAGCACCCTTACCCGGACAGGGACTATAAGCTCCTACGAGCAGTACTTC; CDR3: CASTLTRTGTISSYEQYF
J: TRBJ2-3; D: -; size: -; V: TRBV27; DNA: TGTGCCAGCAGTTTATCTACAGCTAGCACAGATACGCAGTATTTT; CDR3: CASSLSTASTDTQYF
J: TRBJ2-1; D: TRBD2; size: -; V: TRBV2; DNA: TGTGCCAGCAGTGGTAGACTAGCGGGGACCCGCAATGAGCAGTTCTTC; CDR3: CASSGRLAGTRNEQFF
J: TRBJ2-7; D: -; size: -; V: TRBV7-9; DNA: TGTGCCAGCAGCCCGATGGGGGGCGGGAGAAGCTACGAGCAGTACTTC; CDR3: CASSPMGGGRSYEQYF
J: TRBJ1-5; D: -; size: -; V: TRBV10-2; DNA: TGCGCCAGCACGGTTAGCAACAATCAGCCCCAGCATTTC; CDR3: CASTVSNNQPQHF
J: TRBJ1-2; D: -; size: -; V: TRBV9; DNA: TGTGCCAGCAGCCTCTTGGGGGGGGCTGGGAACTATGGCTACACCTTC; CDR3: CASSLLGGAGNYGYTF
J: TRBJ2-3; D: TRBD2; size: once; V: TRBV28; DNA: TGTGCCAGCAGTTCGACTCTAGCGGGCTATAGCACAGATACGCAGTATTTT; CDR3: CASSSTLAGYSTDTQYF
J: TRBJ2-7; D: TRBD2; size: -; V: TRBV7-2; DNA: TGTGCCAGCAGCCTTCCGGCGACTAGCGTCTACGAGCAGTACTTC; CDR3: CASSLPATSVYEQYF
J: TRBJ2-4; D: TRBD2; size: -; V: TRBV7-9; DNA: TGTGCCAGCAGCTTAGATCCAGGGAGGGACATTCAGTACTTC; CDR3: CASSLDPGRDIQYF
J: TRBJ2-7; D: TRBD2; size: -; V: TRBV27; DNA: TGTGCCAGCAGTCCCCGGGGACTAGCGGGACCCTACGAGCAGTACTTC; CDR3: CASSPRGLAGPYEQYF
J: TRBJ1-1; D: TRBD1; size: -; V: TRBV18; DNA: TGTGCCAGCTCACCAGGGACAGTCGGGTTGAACACTGAAGCTTTCTTT; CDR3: CASSPGTVGLNTEAFF
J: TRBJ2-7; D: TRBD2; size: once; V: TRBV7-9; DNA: TGTGCCAGCAGTTTCACCGGGACTAGCGGGAGGTGGTACGAGCAGTACTTC; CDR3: CASSFTGTSGRWYEQYF
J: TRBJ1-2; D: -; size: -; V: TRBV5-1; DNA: TGCGCCAGCAGCTTGGAGGGACATCGCTCGTGGGGCTACACCTTC; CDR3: CASSLEGHRSWGYTF
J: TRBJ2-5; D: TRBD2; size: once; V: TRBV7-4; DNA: TGTGCCACGGGGGGGTCCAAATGGCAGTACTTC; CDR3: CATGGSKWQYF
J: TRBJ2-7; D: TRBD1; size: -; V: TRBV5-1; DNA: TGCGCCAGCAGCTTGAGGACAGGGGTGGGCGAGCAGTACTTC; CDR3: CASSLRTGVGEQYF
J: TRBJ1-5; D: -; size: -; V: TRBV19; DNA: TGTGCCAGTAATATCGCGTTGGGCGCAGGGCCCCAGCATTTT; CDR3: CASNIALGAGPQHF
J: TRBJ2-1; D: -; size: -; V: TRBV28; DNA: TGTGCCAGCAGTCGTCCAAACAGGGACAATGAGCAGTTCTTC; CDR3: CASSRPNRDNEQFF
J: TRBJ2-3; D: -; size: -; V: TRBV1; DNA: TGCACCAGCAGCCACAGCGGGAGCACAGATACGCAGTATTTT; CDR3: CTSSHSGSTDTQYF
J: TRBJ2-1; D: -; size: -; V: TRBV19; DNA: TGTGCCAGTAGTATTCTCTCGACCCTCAGGGGCAATGAGCAGTTCTTC; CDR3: CASSILSTLRGNEQFF
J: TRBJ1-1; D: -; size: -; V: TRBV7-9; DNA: TGTGCCAGCAGCTTTTGGGGGCGGAACACTGAAGCTTTCTTT; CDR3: CASSFWGRNTEAFF
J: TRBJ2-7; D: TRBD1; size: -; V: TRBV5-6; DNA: TGTGCCAGCAGTTCCGGGACAGGGGACCACGAGCAGTACTTC; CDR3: CASSSGTGDHEQYF
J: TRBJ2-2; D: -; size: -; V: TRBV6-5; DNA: TGTGCCAGCAAGCCGAGGCTTGGGTGGACCGGGGAGCTGTTTTTT; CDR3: CASKPRLGWTGELFF
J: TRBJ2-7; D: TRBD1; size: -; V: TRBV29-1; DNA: TGCAGCGCTGCACCGGGACAGGGGGCCTACGAGCAGTACTTC; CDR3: CSAAPGQGAYEQYF
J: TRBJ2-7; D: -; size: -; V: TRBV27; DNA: TGTGCCAGCAGTTTCCATCACGAGCAGTACTTC; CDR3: CASSFHHEQYF
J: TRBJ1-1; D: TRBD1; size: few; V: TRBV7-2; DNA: TGTGCCAGCAGCTCGTATACCGGGACAGGGAGTGAAGCTTTCTTT; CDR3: CASSSYTGTGSEAFF
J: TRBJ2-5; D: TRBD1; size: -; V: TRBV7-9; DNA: TGTGCCAGCAGCTCCGGGACAGGGGGCATGGAGACCCAGTACTTC; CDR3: CASSSGTGGMETQYF
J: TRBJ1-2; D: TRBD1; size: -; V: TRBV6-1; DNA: TGTGCCAGCAGTGGAGGCGACAGGGGGCACTATGGCTACACCTTC; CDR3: CASSGGDRGHYGYTF
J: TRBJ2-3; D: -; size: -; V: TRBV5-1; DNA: TGCGCCAGCAGCTTCGGTCCAGGGGTAAACACAGATACGCAGTATTTT; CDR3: CASSFGPGVNTDTQYF
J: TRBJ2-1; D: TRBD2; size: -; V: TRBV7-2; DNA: TGTGCCAGCAGCTTGGCCCCTGGACTAGCGCGCAATGAGCAGTTCTTC; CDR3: CASSLAPGLARNEQFF
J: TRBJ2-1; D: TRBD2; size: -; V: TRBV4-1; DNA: TGCGCCAGCAGCCAAGGACGTCTAGCGGGGGGATCTTCCTACAATGAGCAGTTCTTC; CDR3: CASSQGRLAGGSSYNEQFF
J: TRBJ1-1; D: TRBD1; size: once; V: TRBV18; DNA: TGTGCCAGCTCACCAAGACAGGGTTCGAACACTGAAGCTTTCTTT; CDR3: CASSPRQGSNTEAFF
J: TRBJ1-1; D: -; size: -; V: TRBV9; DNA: TGTGCCAGCAGCGTAGACTCTCCCGGGGGCACTGAAGCTTTCTTT; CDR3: CASSVDSPGGTEAFF
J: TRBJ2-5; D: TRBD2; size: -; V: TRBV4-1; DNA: TGCGCCAGCAGCCAAGGACCGGGACTAGCGGGAGGTGGCGAGACCCAGTACTTC; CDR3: CASSQGPGLAGGGETQYF
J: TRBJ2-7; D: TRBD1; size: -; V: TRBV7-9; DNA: TGTGCCAGCACCTTGCGGGACAGGGGCTCCTACGAGCAGTACTTC; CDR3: CASTLRDRGSYEQYF